These T cell receptor beta chains were read from a single sample in a study of human T cells and chemical hapten exposure. A single record per CDR3 protein comes from TCRdb applying MiXCR to the RACE reads. The sample lists 100,000 to 150,000 distinct CDR3 sequences, around 8.2% occurring once. The sequencing input was whole blood. Every receptor here comes from a male donor in good health. Some clones in this sample may be carry-over from other donors' samples. CDR3s include the opening cysteine and the closing phenylalanine or tryptophan. Fields, in order: V gene, J gene, clone size, D gene, CDR3 protein, CDR3 DNA. A D gene is named only where the DNA matches it firmly. Clone size is stated in some rows and not others, as once, few, many or a class when expanded.

V gene: TRBV10-3
J gene: TRBJ1-1
clone size: NA
D gene: NA
CDR3 protein: CAISETGDTEAFF
CDR3 DNA: TGTGCCATCAGTGAGACGGGGGACACTGAAGCTTTCTTT

V gene: TRBV6-2/TRBV6-3
J gene: TRBJ2-3
clone size: NA
D gene: TRBD2
CDR3 protein: CASSYRLAGGSHSTDTQYF
CDR3 DNA: TGTGCCAGCAGTTACCGACTAGCGGGGGGATCTCATAGCACAGATACGCAGTATTTT

V gene: TRBV12-3/TRBV12-4
J gene: TRBJ2-3
clone size: NA
D gene: NA
CDR3 protein: CASSQNRPSTDTQYF
CDR3 DNA: TGTGCCAGCAGTCAAAACAGGCCTAGCACAGATACGCAGTATTTT

V gene: TRBV2
J gene: TRBJ2-5
clone size: NA
D gene: NA
CDR3 protein: CASSEHSTEETQYF
CDR3 DNA: TGTGCCAGCAGTGAGCACAGTACTGAAGAGACCCAGTACTTC

V gene: TRBV4-1
J gene: TRBJ2-3
clone size: few
D gene: TRBD2
CDR3 protein: CASSLHSSGSTDTQYF
CDR3 DNA: TGCGCCAGCAGCCTCCACTCTAGCGGTAGCACAGATACGCAGTATTTT

V gene: TRBV29-1
J gene: TRBJ1-1
clone size: few
D gene: NA
CDR3 protein: CSGESRDNTEAFF
CDR3 DNA: TGCAGCGGTGAGTCCCGGGACAACACTGAAGCTTTCTTT

V gene: TRBV5-1
J gene: TRBJ1-4
clone size: many
D gene: TRBD1
CDR3 protein: CASSLTGGTNEKLFF
CDR3 DNA: TGCGCCAGCAGCTTGACAGGGGGCACTAATGAAAAACTGTTTTTT

V gene: TRBV7-2
J gene: TRBJ2-5
clone size: few
D gene: TRBD1
CDR3 protein: CASSLGTGVRETQYF
CDR3 DNA: TGTGCCAGCAGCTTAGGGACAGGGGTGAGAGAGACCCAGTACTTC

V gene: TRBV2
J gene: TRBJ1-1
clone size: few
D gene: NA
CDR3 protein: CASSDGGTEAFF
CDR3 DNA: TGTGCCAGCAGTGATGGGGGGACTGAAGCTTTCTTT

V gene: TRBV18
J gene: TRBJ2-4
clone size: many
D gene: NA
CDR3 protein: CASSPPGLPNLLAKNIQYF
CDR3 DNA: TGTGCCAGCTCACCACCTGGACTACCAAATTTGCTAGCCAAAAACATTCAGTACTTC

V gene: TRBV5-1
J gene: TRBJ2-1
clone size: NA
D gene: NA
CDR3 protein: CASSLVTGTVRNEQFF
CDR3 DNA: TGCGCCAGCAGCTTGGTGACAGGTACGGTCCGAAATGAGCAGTTCTTC

V gene: TRBV11-2
J gene: TRBJ2-2
clone size: few
D gene: NA
CDR3 protein: CASSGRASTGELFF
CDR3 DNA: TGTGCCAGCAGCGGGAGAGCCTCCACCGGGGAGCTGTTTTTT

V gene: TRBV7-9
J gene: TRBJ1-1
clone size: many
D gene: TRBD1
CDR3 protein: CASSSETPRLDRMNTEAFF
CDR3 DNA: TGTGCCAGCAGCTCGGAGACCCCCCGCCTGGACAGGATGAACACTGAAGCTTTCTTT

V gene: TRBV18
J gene: TRBJ2-1
clone size: few
D gene: TRBD2
CDR3 protein: CASSRGPGLARDNEQFF
CDR3 DNA: TGTGCCAGCTCCCGGGGGCCGGGACTAGCAAGGGACAATGAGCAGTTCTTC

V gene: TRBV12-3/TRBV12-4
J gene: TRBJ1-2
clone size: few
D gene: TRBD1
CDR3 protein: CASSLAGQTSYGYTF
CDR3 DNA: TGTGCCAGCAGTTTAGCGGGACAGACATCCTATGGCTACACCTTC

V gene: TRBV7-9
J gene: TRBJ1-1
clone size: many
D gene: NA
CDR3 protein: CASSGRGEPDTEAFF
CDR3 DNA: TGTGCCAGCAGCGGCCGGGGGGAGCCGGACACTGAAGCTTTCTTT

V gene: TRBV5-1
J gene: TRBJ2-2
clone size: few
D gene: NA
CDR3 protein: CASSYDRSAGELFF
CDR3 DNA: TGCGCCAGCAGCTACGACCGGAGCGCCGGGGAGCTGTTTTTT

V gene: TRBV12-3/TRBV12-4
J gene: TRBJ2-7
clone size: few
D gene: TRBD1
CDR3 protein: CASSFGRGRQEQYF
CDR3 DNA: TGTGCCAGCAGTTTTGGCAGGGGGCGTCAGGAGCAGTACTTC

V gene: TRBV4-3
J gene: TRBJ1-2
clone size: NA
D gene: NA
CDR3 protein: CASSQDERFSYGYTF
CDR3 DNA: TGCGCCAGCAGCCAAGATGAGCGCTTCTCCTATGGCTACACCTTC

V gene: TRBV7-2
J gene: TRBJ1-1
clone size: many
D gene: TRBD1
CDR3 protein: CASSPDRGQRTEAFF
CDR3 DNA: TGTGCCAGCAGCCCCGACAGGGGGCAACGGACTGAAGCTTTCTTT

V gene: TRBV5-1
J gene: TRBJ1-1
clone size: many
D gene: NA
CDR3 protein: CASSPPGGMNTEAFF
CDR3 DNA: TGCGCCAGCAGCCCACCGGGGGGCATGAACACTGAAGCTTTCTTT

V gene: TRBV15
J gene: TRBJ2-7
clone size: few
D gene: NA
CDR3 protein: CATSRDTATPEQYF
CDR3 DNA: TGTGCCACCAGCAGAGATACGGCGACCCCCGAGCAGTACTTC

V gene: TRBV7-9
J gene: TRBJ1-2
clone size: NA
D gene: NA
CDR3 protein: CASSLTAEEGYTF
CDR3 DNA: TGTGCCAGCAGCTTAACTGCAGAGGAAGGCTACACCTTC

V gene: TRBV3-1
J gene: TRBJ2-6
clone size: many
D gene: NA
CDR3 protein: CASSHRVRGANVLTF
CDR3 DNA: TGTGCCAGCAGCCACAGGGTGCGCGGGGCCAACGTCCTGACTTTC

V gene: TRBV29-1
J gene: TRBJ1-1
clone size: many
D gene: NA
CDR3 protein: CSVGGQAGSSHTEAFF
CDR3 DNA: TGCAGCGTTGGCGGTCAGGCAGGGAGTTCGCACACTGAAGCTTTCTTT

V gene: TRBV6-5
J gene: TRBJ1-4
clone size: many
D gene: NA
CDR3 protein: CASRALGELFF
CDR3 DNA: TGTGCCAGCAGGGCGCTGGGGGAACTGTTTTTT

V gene: TRBV18
J gene: TRBJ2-4
clone size: NA
D gene: NA
CDR3 protein: CASSPGAGGNIQYF
CDR3 DNA: TGTGCCAGCTCACCAGGGGCCGGAGGAAACATTCAGTACTTC

V gene: TRBV25-1
J gene: TRBJ1-2
clone size: few
D gene: TRBD1
CDR3 protein: CASSEFTGQAINGYTF
CDR3 DNA: TGTGCCAGCAGTGAATTCACCGGACAGGCAATTAATGGCTACACCTTC

V gene: TRBV9
J gene: TRBJ1-1
clone size: many
D gene: TRBD1
CDR3 protein: CASSGLRGPGTEAFF
CDR3 DNA: TGTGCCAGCAGCGGCCTCAGGGGGCCTGGCACTGAAGCTTTCTTT

V gene: TRBV5-1
J gene: TRBJ2-1
clone size: NA
D gene: NA
CDR3 protein: CASSLEQVSDEQFF
CDR3 DNA: TGCGCCAGCAGCTTGGAGCAGGTCTCCGATGAGCAGTTCTTC

V gene: TRBV20-1
J gene: TRBJ2-3
clone size: many
D gene: NA
CDR3 protein: CSARQPATDTQYF
CDR3 DNA: TGCAGTGCCAGACAACCAGCCACAGATACGCAGTATTTT

V gene: TRBV5-4
J gene: TRBJ2-1
clone size: few
D gene: TRBD2
CDR3 protein: CASSFGISGSYEQFF
CDR3 DNA: TGTGCCAGCAGCTTCGGGATTAGCGGGAGCTATGAGCAGTTCTTC